Listed below are T cell receptor beta chains from one sample, sequenced in a study of CD8+ T cells in alopecia areata. Profiled with immunoSEQ multiplex PCR; TCRdb holds only in-frame clones, not every one. In the table there are 150,000 or so clones, 87% of which are singletons. Sequencing used CD8+ T cells sorted from blood, obtained at week 0. The source of these receptors is a human donor with alopecia areata. The CDR3 runs from the conserved cysteine through the conserved F or W. The D gene is left open where the match is weak. For some rows the clone size is stated as once, few or many, or as a class when expanded; others skip it.

j_call d_call clone_size v_call cdr3_nt cdr3_aa
TRBJ1-1 TRBD1 - TRBV14 TGTGCCAGCAGCCAAAACCTCTTGACAGGGGGCACTGAAGCTTTCTTT CASSQNLLTGGTEAFF
TRBJ1-1 TRBD1 few TRBV15 TGTGCCACCGAATGGACAGGGGGCGCCTACCGGAACACTGAAGCTTTCTTT CATEWTGGAYRNTEAFF
TRBJ1-1 - - TRBV19 TGTGCCAGTAGTGCCCCAGGGTATGCTGAAGCTTTCTTT CASSAPGYAEAFF
TRBJ2-3 TRBD2 - TRBV11-2 TGTGCCAGCAGCTTAACCCCTAGCGGGGGCCTTTCAGATACGCAGTATTTT CASSLTPSGGLSDTQYF
TRBJ1-5 TRBD1 - TRBV29-1 TGCAGCGTTGCAGGGGGCGAGGGTCAGCCCCAGCATTTT CSVAGGEGQPQHF
TRBJ2-7 - - TRBV29-1 TGCAGCGTTGAAGGTGGCACGGACGAGGACCCCTACGAGCAGTACTTC CSVEGGTDEDPYEQYF
TRBJ2-7 - - TRBV19 TGTGCCAGTTGGGACGGAGTCTACGAGCAGTACTTC CASWDGVYEQYF
TRBJ1-5 TRBD1 - TRBV7-8 TGTGCCAGCAGCAGGGACAGTGAGAGTCAGCCCCAGCATTTT CASSRDSESQPQHF
TRBJ2-1 - few TRBV7-9 TGTGCCAGCAGCCCATCGATAGCGGCCGTCGGTGGCGATGAGCAGTTCTTC CASSPSIAAVGGDEQFF
TRBJ1-1 - - TRBV5-6 TGTGCCAGCAGCTTGGAGGTTGGCAGGGGAGATGCGAACACTGAAGCTTTCTTT CASSLEVGRGDANTEAFF
TRBJ2-2 - - TRBV7-9 TGTGCCAGCAGCGGGGAGTACACCGGGGAGCTGTTTTTT CASSGEYTGELFF
TRBJ2-7 TRBD1 - TRBV6-1 TGTGCCAGCAGTCCTAGCACAGGGGGCGGCCCCGAGCAGTACTTC CASSPSTGGGPEQYF
TRBJ2-7 TRBD2 once TRBV28 TGTGCCAGCAGCCTGACTAGCGCCTCCTACGAGCAGTACTTC CASSLTSASYEQYF
TRBJ1-2 - - TRBV18 TGTGCCAGCCACCTACAGGGCTCCTCCTGTAACTATGGCTACACCTTC CASHLQGSSCNYGYTF
TRBJ2-1 TRBD1 once TRBV10-3 TGTGCCATCAGTGAGTCGTCATGGGACAGGAGCTACAATGAGCAGTTCTTC CAISESSWDRSYNEQFF
TRBJ2-7 - - TRBV29-1 TGCAGCGTTGAAGACCTGTCCTCCTACGAGCAGTACTTC CSVEDLSSYEQYF
TRBJ1-5 - - TRBV28 TGTGCCAGCAGTTTTGGATCTGGGACGACCGGGGAGCCCCAGCATTTT CASSFGSGTTGEPQHF
TRBJ2-3 TRBD1 - TRBV15 TGTGCCACCAGCACCGTCGGGACAGCAACAGATACGCAGTATTTT CATSTVGTATDTQYF
TRBJ2-2 - - TRBV25-1 TGTGCCAGCAGTGATCCCCCCGGCGTCCGGAAGGGCGCCGGGGAGCTGTTTTTT CASSDPPGVRKGAGELFF
TRBJ2-2 TRBD1 - TRBV27 TGTGCCACCAGGACAGGGGCCTACGGGGAGCTGTTTTTT CATRTGAYGELFF
TRBJ1-5 - - TRBV4-1 TGCGCCAGCAGCCAGGTTCAAGAACAGCCCCAGCATTTT CASSQVQEQPQHF
TRBJ1-1 - once TRBV5-1 TGCGCCAGCCGAGGGCTGGACACGGGTACTGAAGCTTTCTTT CASRGLDTGTEAFF
TRBJ2-7 - - TRBV30 TGTGCCTGGAGTGGGCGGATGAGCTCCTACGAGCAGTACTTC CAWSGRMSSYEQYF
TRBJ2-7 - - TRBV5-1 TGCGCCAGCAGCGCCGGACGCTACGAGCAGTACTTC CASSAGRYEQYF
TRBJ2-2 - - TRBV27 TGTGCCAGCAGTTTAAATCTTTATGGTGTCGGGGAGCTGTTTTTT CASSLNLYGVGELFF
TRBJ2-7 - - TRBV4-1 TGCGCCAGCAGCCAGGGGACCGGCGAGCAGTACTTC CASSQGTGEQYF
TRBJ2-1 - - TRBV6-5 TGTGCCAGCAGTTATATCGGGGGGCCTTTGGATGAGCAGTTCTTC CASSYIGGPLDEQFF
TRBJ2-7 - - TRBV13 TGTGCCAGCAGCCCGATCACCTACGAGCAGTACTTC CASSPITYEQYF
TRBJ2-1 - - TRBV5-4 TGTGCCAGCAGCTTGGCCGACTGGTTGGGCAATGAGCAGTTCTTC CASSLADWLGNEQFF
TRBJ1-1 - - TRBV5-1 TGCGCCAGCAGCTTGGTCAGCATGAACACTGAAGCTTTCTTT CASSLVSMNTEAFF
TRBJ2-1 - - TRBV7-9 TGTGCCAGCAGCTTGATGGGGGATGAGCAGTTCTTC CASSLMGDEQFF
TRBJ2-1 - - TRBV27 TGTGCCAGCAGTTTACGCCACAATGAGCAGTTCTTC CASSLRHNEQFF
TRBJ2-1 TRBD2 once TRBV19 TGTGCCACTACAGCGGGGGGCTATAACAATGAGCAGTTCTTC CATTAGGYNNEQFF
TRBJ2-7 TRBD1 - TRBV6-1 TGTGCCAGCAAGGGACAGGGTTTCTACGAGCAGTACTTC CASKGQGFYEQYF
TRBJ2-7 TRBD2 - TRBV11-2 TGTGCCAGCAGCTTAGATCGGTTGGGACTAGCGGGAGTCAGCTCCTACGAGCAGTACTTC CASSLDRLGLAGVSSYEQYF
TRBJ2-7 - few TRBV29-1 TGCAGCGTTGAAGTGGCAGGGTACGACGAGCAGTACTTC CSVEVAGYDEQYF
TRBJ2-7 - - TRBV23-1 TGCGCCAGCAGTCAATGGTCAGGTGTGCGCTCTCGCGAGCAGTACTTC CASSQWSGVRSREQYF
TRBJ2-2 - - TRBV7-2 TGTGCCAGCAGCTTAGATCGTTCACAGCCGAACACCGGGGAGCTGTTTTTT CASSLDRSQPNTGELFF
TRBJ2-7 TRBD1 - TRBV7-9 TGTGCCAGCACCTCACCCCGACAGGGGGCAGTTTACGAGCAGTACTTC CASTSPRQGAVYEQYF
TRBJ2-7 - - TRBV4-2 TGTGCCAGCAGCCAAGACTTACGGGGCTCCTACGAGCAGTACTTC CASSQDLRGSYEQYF
TRBJ2-5 TRBD2 - TRBV27 TGTGCCAGCAGTTTATTAAGTGGGACTAGCGGGAGGGCCGTAGAGACCCAGTACTTC CASSLLSGTSGRAVETQYF
TRBJ1-5 TRBD1 - TRBV6-5 TGTGCCAGCAGTTTGAAGGGGGCCGTCAATCAGCCCCAGCATTTT CASSLKGAVNQPQHF
TRBJ2-3 - - TRBV2 TGTGCCAGCAGTGAGTCCGGAGGGCCGACAGATACGCAGTATTTT CASSESGGPTDTQYF
TRBJ2-7 TRBD1 - TRBV5-6 TGTGCCAGCAGGACAGGGCTCGGCGAGCAGTACTTC CASRTGLGEQYF
TRBJ2-3 - - TRBV6-5 TGTGCCAGCACATACACAGATACGCAGTATTTT CASTYTDTQYF
TRBJ1-1 - - TRBV2 TGTGCCAGCAGTGAAAGCGCGGGGTGGGGGACTGAAGCTTTCTTT CASSESAGWGTEAFF